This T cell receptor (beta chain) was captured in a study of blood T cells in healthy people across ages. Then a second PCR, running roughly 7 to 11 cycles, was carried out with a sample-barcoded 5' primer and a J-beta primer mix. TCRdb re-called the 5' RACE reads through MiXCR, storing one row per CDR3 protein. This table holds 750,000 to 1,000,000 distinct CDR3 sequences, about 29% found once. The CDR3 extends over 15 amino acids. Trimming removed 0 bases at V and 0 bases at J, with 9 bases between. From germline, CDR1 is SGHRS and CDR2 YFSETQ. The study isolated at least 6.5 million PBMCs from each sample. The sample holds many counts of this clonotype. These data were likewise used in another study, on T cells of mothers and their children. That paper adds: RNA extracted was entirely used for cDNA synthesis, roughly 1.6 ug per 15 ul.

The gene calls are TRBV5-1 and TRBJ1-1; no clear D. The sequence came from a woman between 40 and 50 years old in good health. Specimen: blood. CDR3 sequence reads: CASSLAGGMNTEAFF. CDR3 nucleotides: TGCGCCAGCAGCTTGGCTGGAGGAATGAACACTGAAGCTTTCTTT.